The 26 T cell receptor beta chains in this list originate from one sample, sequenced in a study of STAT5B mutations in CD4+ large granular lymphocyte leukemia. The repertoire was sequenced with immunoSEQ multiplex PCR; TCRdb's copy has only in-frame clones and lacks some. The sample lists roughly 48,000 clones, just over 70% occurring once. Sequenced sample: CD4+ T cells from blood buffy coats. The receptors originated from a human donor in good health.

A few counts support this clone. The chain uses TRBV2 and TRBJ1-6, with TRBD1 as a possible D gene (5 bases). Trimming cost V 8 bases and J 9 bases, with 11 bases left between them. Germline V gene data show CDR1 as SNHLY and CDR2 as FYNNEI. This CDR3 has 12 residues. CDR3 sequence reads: CASGAEGSPLHF. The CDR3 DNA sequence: TGTGCCAGCGGGGCGGAGGGTTCACCCCTCCACTTT.

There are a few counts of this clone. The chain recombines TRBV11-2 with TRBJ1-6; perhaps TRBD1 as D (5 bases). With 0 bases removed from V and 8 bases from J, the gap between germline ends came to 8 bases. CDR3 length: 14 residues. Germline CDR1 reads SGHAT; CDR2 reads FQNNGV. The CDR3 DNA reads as TGTGCCAGCAGCTTAGAAGGCAGGGATTCACCCCTCCACTTT. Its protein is CASSLEGRDSPLHF.

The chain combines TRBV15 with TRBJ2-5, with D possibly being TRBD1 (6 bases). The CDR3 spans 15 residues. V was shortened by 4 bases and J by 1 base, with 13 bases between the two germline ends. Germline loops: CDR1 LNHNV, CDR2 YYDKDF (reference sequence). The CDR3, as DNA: TGTGCCACCAGCATCAACAGGGATACCCAAGAGACCCAGTACTTC. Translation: CATSINRDTQETQYF.

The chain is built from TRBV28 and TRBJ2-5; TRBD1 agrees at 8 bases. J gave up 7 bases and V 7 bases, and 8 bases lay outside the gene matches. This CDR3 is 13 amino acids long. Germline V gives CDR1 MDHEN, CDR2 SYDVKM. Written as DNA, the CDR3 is TGTGCCAGCAATTCAGGACAGGGAGGGACCCAGTACTTC. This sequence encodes CASNSGQGGTQYF.

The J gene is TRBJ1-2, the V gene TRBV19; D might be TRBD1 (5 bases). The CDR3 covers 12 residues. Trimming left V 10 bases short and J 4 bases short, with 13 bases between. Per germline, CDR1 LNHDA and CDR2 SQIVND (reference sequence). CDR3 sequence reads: CATARGSYGYTF. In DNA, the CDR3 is TGTGCCACCGCTCGGGGGTCCTATGGCTACACCTTC.

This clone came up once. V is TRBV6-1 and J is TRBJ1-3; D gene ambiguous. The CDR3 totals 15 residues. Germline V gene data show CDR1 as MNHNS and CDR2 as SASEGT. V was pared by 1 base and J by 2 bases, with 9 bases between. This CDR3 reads CASSEVAGTGNTIYF. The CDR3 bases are TGTGCCAGCAGTGAAGTGGCCGGGACTGGAAACACCATATATTTT.

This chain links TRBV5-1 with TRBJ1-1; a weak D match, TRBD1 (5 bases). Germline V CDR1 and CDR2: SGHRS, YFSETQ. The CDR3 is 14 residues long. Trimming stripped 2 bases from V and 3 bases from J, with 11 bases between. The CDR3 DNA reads TGCGCCAGCAGCTTCGGGCAGGGCGACACTGAAGCTTTCTTT. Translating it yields CASSFGQGDTEAFF. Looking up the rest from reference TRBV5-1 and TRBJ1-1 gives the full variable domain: KAGVTQTPRYLIKTRGQQVTLSCSPISGHRSVSWYQQTPGQGLQFLFEYFSETQRNKGNFPGRFSGRQFSNSRSEMNVSTLELGDSALYLCASSFGQGDTEAFFGQGTRLTVV.

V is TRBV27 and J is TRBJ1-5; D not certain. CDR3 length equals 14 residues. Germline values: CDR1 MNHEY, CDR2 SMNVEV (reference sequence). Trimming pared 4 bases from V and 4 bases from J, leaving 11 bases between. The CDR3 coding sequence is TGTGCCAGCAGTTCAGACACGGTTAATCAGCCCCAGCATTTT. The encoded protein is CASSSDTVNQPQHF.

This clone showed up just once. CDR3 coding DNA: TGTGCCAGCAGCCAACGGGGAAAGTATGGCTACACCTTC. Translation: CASSQRGKYGYTF. V usage is TRBV4-2 and J usage is TRBJ1-2, with D uncertain. Germline assignment: CDR1 LGHNA and CDR2 YNFKEQ. With 2 bases removed from V and 5 bases from J, the gap between germline ends came to 9 bases. This CDR3 spans 13 amino acids.

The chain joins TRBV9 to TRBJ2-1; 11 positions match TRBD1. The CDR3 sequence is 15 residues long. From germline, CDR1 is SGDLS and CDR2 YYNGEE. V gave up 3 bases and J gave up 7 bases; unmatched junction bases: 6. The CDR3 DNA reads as TGTGCCAGCAGCGACCGGACAGGGGGCTTGAATGAGCAGTTCTTC. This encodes CASSDRTGGLNEQFF. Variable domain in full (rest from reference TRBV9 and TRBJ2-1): DSGVTQTPKHLITATGQRVTLRCSPRSGDLSVYWYQQSLDQGLQFLIQYYNGEERAKGNILERFSAQQFPDLHSELNLSSLELGDSALYFCASSDRTGGLNEQFFGPGTRLTVL.

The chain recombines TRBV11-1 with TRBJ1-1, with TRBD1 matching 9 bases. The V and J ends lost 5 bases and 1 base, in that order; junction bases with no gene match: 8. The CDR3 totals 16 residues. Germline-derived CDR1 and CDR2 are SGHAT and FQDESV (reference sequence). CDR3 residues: CASSAGTGRENTEAFF. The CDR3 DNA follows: TGTGCCAGCAGCGCCGGGACAGGGCGGGAGAACACTGAAGCTTTCTTT.

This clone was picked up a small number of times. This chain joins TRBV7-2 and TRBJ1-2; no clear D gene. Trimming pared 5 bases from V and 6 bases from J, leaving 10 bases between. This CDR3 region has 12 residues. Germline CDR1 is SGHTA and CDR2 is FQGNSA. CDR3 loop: CASSRRTDGYTF. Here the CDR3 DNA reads TGTGCCAGCAGCCGTCGTACCGATGGCTACACCTTC.

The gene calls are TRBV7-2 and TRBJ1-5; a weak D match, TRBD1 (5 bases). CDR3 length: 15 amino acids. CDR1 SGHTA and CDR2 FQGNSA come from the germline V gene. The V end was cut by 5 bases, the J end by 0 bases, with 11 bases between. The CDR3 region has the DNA TGTGCCAGCAGCGTCTCGACAGATAGCAATCAGCCCCAGCATTTT. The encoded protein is CASSVSTDSNQPQHF.

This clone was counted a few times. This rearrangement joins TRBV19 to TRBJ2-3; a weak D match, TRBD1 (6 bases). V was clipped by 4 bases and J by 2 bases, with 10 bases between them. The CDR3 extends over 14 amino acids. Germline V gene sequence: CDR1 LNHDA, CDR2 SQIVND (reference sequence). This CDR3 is CASSRWGPTDTQYF. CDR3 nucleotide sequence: TGTGCCAGTAGTAGGTGGGGGCCCACAGATACGCAGTATTTT.

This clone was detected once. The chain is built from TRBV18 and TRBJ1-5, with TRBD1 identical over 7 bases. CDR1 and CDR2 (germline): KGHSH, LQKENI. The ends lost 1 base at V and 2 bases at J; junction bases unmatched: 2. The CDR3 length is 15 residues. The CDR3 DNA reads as TGTGCCAGCTCACCACGACAGGGCGGCAATCAGCCCCAGCATTTT. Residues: CASSPRQGGNQPQHF. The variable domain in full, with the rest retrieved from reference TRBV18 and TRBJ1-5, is NAGVMQNPRHLVRRRGQEARLRCSPMKGHSHVYWYRQLPEEGLKFMVYLQKENIIDESGMPKERFSAEFPKEGPSILRIQQVVRGDSAAYFCASSPRQGGNQPQHFGDGTRLSIL.

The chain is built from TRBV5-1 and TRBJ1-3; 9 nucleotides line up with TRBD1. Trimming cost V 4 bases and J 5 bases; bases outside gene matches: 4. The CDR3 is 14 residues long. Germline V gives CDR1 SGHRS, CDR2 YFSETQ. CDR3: CASSPGTGRNTIYF. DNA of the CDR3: TGCGCCAGCAGCCCCGGGACAGGGCGAAACACCATATATTTT.

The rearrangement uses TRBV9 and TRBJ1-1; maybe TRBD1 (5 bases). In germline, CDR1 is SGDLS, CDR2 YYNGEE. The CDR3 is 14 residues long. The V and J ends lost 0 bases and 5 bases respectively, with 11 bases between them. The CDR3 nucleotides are TGTGCCAGCAGCGTAGGAGGGGATGGTACTGAAGCTTTCTTT. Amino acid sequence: CASSVGGDGTEAFF. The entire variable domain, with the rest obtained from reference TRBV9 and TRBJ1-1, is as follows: DSGVTQTPKHLITATGQRVTLRCSPRSGDLSVYWYQQSLDQGLQFLIQYYNGEERAKGNILERFSAQQFPDLHSELNLSSLELGDSALYFCASSVGGDGTEAFFGQGTRLTVV.

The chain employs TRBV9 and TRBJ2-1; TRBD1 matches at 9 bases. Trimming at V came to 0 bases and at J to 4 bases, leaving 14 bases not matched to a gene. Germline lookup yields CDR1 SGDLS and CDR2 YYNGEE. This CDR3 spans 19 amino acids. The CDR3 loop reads CASSVGVLGTGMGYNEQFF. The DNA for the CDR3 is TGTGCCAGCAGCGTAGGTGTTTTGGGGACAGGGATGGGATACAATGAGCAGTTCTTC.

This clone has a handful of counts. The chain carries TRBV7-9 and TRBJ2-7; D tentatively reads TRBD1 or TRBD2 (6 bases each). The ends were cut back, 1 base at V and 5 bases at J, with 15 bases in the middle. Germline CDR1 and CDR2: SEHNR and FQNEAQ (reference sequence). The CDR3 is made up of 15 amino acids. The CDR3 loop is CASSLVLTGADEQYF. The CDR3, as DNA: TGTGCCAGCAGCTTAGTATTGACGGGGGCTGACGAGCAGTACTTC.

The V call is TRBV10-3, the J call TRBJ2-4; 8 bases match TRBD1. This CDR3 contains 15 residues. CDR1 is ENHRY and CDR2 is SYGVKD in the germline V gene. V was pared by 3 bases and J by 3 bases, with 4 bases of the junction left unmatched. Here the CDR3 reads CAISDPTGDKNIQYF. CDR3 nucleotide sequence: TGTGCCATCAGTGACCCGACAGGGGACAAAAACATTCAGTACTTC.

The DNA of the CDR3 is TGTGCCAGCAGCCCCCGACTAGCGGGGGGCACAGATACGCAGTATTTT. It translates to CASSPRLAGGTDTQYF. V usage is TRBV9 and J usage is TRBJ2-3; 12 bases are a match to TRBD2. The CDR3 is 16 residues long. After removal of 4 bases from V and 1 base from J, the junction contained 4 bases not matched to a gene. Germline loops: CDR1 SGDLS, CDR2 YYNGEE. Filled out from reference TRBV9 and TRBJ2-3, the complete variable domain reads DSGVTQTPKHLITATGQRVTLRCSPRSGDLSVYWYQQSLDQGLQFLIQYYNGEERAKGNILERFSAQQFPDLHSELNLSSLELGDSALYFCASSPRLAGGTDTQYFGPGTRLTVL.

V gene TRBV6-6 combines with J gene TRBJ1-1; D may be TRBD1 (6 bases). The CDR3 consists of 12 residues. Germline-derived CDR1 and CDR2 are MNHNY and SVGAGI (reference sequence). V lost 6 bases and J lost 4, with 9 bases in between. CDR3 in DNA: TGTGCCAGCAGAAGGGGGGCCACTGAAGCTTTCTTT. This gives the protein CASRRGATEAFF.

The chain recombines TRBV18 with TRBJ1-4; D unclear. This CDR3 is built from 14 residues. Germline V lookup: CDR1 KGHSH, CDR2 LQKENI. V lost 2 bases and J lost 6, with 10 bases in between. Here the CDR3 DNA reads TGTGCCAGCTCACCAAACGCTCGGGATGAAAAACTGTTTTTT. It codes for CASSPNARDEKLFF.

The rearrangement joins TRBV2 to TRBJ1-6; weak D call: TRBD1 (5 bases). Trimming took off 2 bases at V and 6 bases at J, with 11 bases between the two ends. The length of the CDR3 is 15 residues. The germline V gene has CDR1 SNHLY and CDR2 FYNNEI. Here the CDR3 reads CASSELETVNSPLHF. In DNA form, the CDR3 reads TGTGCCAGCAGTGAACTTGAGACAGTTAATTCACCCCTCCACTTT.

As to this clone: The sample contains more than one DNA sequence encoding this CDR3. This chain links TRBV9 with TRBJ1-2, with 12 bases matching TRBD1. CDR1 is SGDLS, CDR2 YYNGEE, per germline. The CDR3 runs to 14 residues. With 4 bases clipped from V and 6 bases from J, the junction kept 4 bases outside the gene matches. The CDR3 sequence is CASSPGTGGDGYTF. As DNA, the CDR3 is TGTGCCAGCAGCCCGGGGACAGGGGGCGATGGCTACACCTTC.

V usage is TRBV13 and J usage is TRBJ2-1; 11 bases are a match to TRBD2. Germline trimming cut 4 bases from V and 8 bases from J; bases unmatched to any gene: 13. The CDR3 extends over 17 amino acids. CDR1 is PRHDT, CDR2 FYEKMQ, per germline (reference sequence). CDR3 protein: CASSWKASGGPLDEQFF. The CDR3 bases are TGTGCCAGCAGCTGGAAGGCTAGCGGGGGGCCCCTGGATGAGCAGTTCTTC.